This TCR beta chain derives from a study of T cells in Graves' hyperthyroidism and ophthalmopathy. Regions amplified from RNA transcripts were the TCR beta CDR3 regions. In the first-round RT-PCR of the TCR CDR3, the HTBI primer set was used. TCRdb recomputed calls from the multiplex PCR reads with MiXCR, one row per CDR3 protein. This table has hundreds of thousands of distinct CDR3 sequences, approximately 15% appearing once. For Graves' hyperthyroidism to be stable, ophthalmopathy could not progress within 18 months. Orbital computed tomography, thyroid ultrasound, serum thyroxine and TRAb, and clinical symptoms together informed the diagnoses. This clonotype was detected many times. Trimming shortened V by 0 bases and J by 0 bases, and 7 bases separated the two germline ends. The length of the CDR3 is 15 residues. From germline, CDR1 is SNHLY and CDR2 FYNNEI.

V is TRBV2 and J is TRBJ2-3; no definite D call. Sequences were obtained from blood. This receptor was identified in a woman in her twenties or thirties with Graves' hyperthyroidism. The CDR3 reads CASSEALGSTDTQYF. CDR3 bases: TGTGCCAGCAGTGAAGCTTTGGGCAGCACAGATACGCAGTATTTT.